These 23 T cell receptor beta chains originate from one sample sequenced in a study of cytomegalovirus exposure and HLA in healthy donors. The primer mix had 60 Vbeta and 13 Jbeta primers. TCRdb's table, derived via immunoSEQ multiplex PCR, lists solely in-frame clones and lacks some. This table holds 200,000 to 250,000 clones, roughly 79% found once. The specimen sequenced was PBMCs. The receptors stem from a woman aged 35 to 49 in good health and CMV-seronegative.

This sequence joins TRBV18 and TRBJ2-3, with 7 bases that match TRBD2. This CDR3 has 13 residues. The germline gives CDR1 KGHSH, CDR2 LQKENI. V dropped 6 bases and J dropped 5; count of bases not matched to a gene: 5. CDR3 DNA sequence: TGTGCCAGCTCCGGACTAGATCTAGATACGCAGTATTTT. It codes for CASSGLDLDTQYF.

V usage is TRBV27 and J usage is TRBJ1-5, with D possibly TRBD1 on 5 matching bases. Germline CDR1 and CDR2: MNHEY and SMNVEV (reference sequence). Trimming took 3 bases from V and 7 from J, leaving 10 bases between them. The CDR3 is 13 amino acids. The CDR3: CASSLGGEQPQHF. The DNA of the CDR3 is TGTGCCAGCAGTTTGGGGGGGGAACAGCCCCAGCATTTT.

The CDR3 DNA follows: TGTGCCACCAGCAGATCCCGGTGGACTGAAGCTTTCTTT. This translates into CATSRSRWTEAFF. The chain couples TRBV15 to TRBJ1-1; unclear D gene. The V end lost 2 bases, the J end lost 5 bases, and 9 bases lay between the germline ends. The CDR3 consists of 13 residues. Germline-derived CDR1 and CDR2 are LNHNV and YYDKDF (reference sequence).

This clone is a singleton in its sample. The rearrangement uses TRBV18 and TRBJ1-1; 7 bases are a match to TRBD1. The CDR3 is 18 residues long. Germline assignment: CDR1 KGHSH and CDR2 LQKENI. V trimming: 5 bases; J trimming: 1 base; junction bases outside the gene matches: 16. CDR3 protein: CASSANQQGSGGNTEAFF. The CDR3 DNA is TGTGCCAGCTCAGCAAACCAACAGGGGTCCGGGGGGAACACTGAAGCTTTCTTT. The full variable domain, rest sourced from reference TRBV18 and TRBJ1-1, is NAGVMQNPRHLVRRRGQEARLRCSPMKGHSHVYWYRQLPEEGLKFMVYLQKENIIDESGMPKERFSAEFPKEGPSILRIQQVVRGDSAAYFCASSANQQGSGGNTEAFFGQGTRLTVV.

CDR3 sequence (DNA): TGTGCCAGCAGTTCCGGGACTAGCAAGGAGACCCAGTACTTC. Translation: CASSSGTSKETQYF. This chain uses TRBV6-1 with TRBJ2-5; 9 positions match TRBD2. The germline V gene encodes CDR1 MNHNS and CDR2 SASEGT. This CDR3 comprises 14 residues. V lost 5 bases to trimming and J lost 5 bases; unmatched junction nucleotides: 6.

The rearrangement uses TRBV2 and TRBJ2-5; D is uncertain. CDR1 SNHLY and CDR2 FYNNEI come from the germline V gene. V was clipped by 2 bases and J by 4 bases, with 11 bases between them. The CDR3 spans 14 residues. CDR3 DNA: TGTGCCAGCAGTGAAAGGTCGGAGAGAGAGACCCAGTACTTC. This gives the protein CASSERSERETQYF.

The J gene is TRBJ2-3, the V gene TRBV5-1; D possibly corresponds to TRBD2 (6 bases). Between the trimmed V and J ends, which lost 3 bases and 3 bases, there was a span of 14 bases. Germline V gene lookup returns CDR1 SGHRS and CDR2 YFSETQ. This CDR3 is built from 15 residues. This CDR3 is CASSYGGSGTDTQYF. The DNA for the CDR3 is TGCGCCAGCAGCTACGGAGGGAGCGGGACAGATACGCAGTATTTT.

This clone has a single count. The rearrangement uses TRBV2 and TRBJ2-3, with D maybe TRBD2 (6 bases). The CDR3 has 13 amino acids. Germline CDR1 reads SNHLY; CDR2 reads FYNNEI. V lost 10 bases, J lost 0 bases, and 11 bases lay in between. CDR3 amino acids: CATGGLSTDTQYF. The CDR3, as DNA: TGTGCCACCGGAGGACTAAGCACAGATACGCAGTATTTT.

The gene calls are TRBV5-8 and TRBJ1-4, with 8 bases lining up with TRBD1. This CDR3 region has 14 residues. Germline V lookup: CDR1 SGHTS, CDR2 YDEGEE. The V gene end was trimmed by 1 base and the J gene end by 11 bases; junction bases not matched to a gene: 7. CDR3 coding DNA: TGTGCCAGCAGCTTGATCGGTAACAGGGGGAAACTGTTTTTT. Translation gives CASSLIGNRGKLFF. The full variable domain, with the rest looked up from reference TRBV5-8 and TRBJ1-4, is EAGVTQSPTHLIKTRGQQATLRCSPISGHTSVYWYQQALGLGLQFLLWYDEGEERNRGNFPPRFSGRQFPNYSSELNVNALELEDSALYLCASSLIGNRGKLFFGSGTQLSVL.

This sequence joins TRBV28 and TRBJ1-4; TRBD1 matches 12 bases. The J segment lost 7 bases and the V segment lost 10 bases, leaving 13 bases of the junction unmatched. This CDR3 spans 16 amino acids. Per germline, CDR1 MDHEN and CDR2 SYDVKM. The CDR3 here is CATYRDRGPVSEKLFF. CDR3 bases: TGTGCCACCTACAGGGACAGGGGGCCCGTCAGTGAAAAACTGTTTTTT.

This clone was counted once. The V call is TRBV7-2, the J call TRBJ2-5; TRBD1 matches at 8 bases. The germline V gene encodes CDR1 SGHTA and CDR2 FQGNSA. Trimming removed 5 bases from V and 7 bases from J; junction bases left unmatched: 12. The CDR3 is 15 amino acids. CDR3 DNA: TGTGCCAGCAGCCTTGGTGGACAGGGCCCAGGGACCCAGTACTTC. Residues: CASSLGGQGPGTQYF.

This clone was detected only once. The chain couples TRBV10-1 to TRBJ2-5; no clear D gene. V was trimmed by 2 bases and J by 5 bases, leaving 9 bases between them. The CDR3 consists of 13 residues. Germline assignment: CDR1 WNHNN and CDR2 SYGVQD (reference sequence). CDR3 residues: CASSEEDSETQYF. CDR3 DNA sequence: TGCGCCAGCAGTGAGGAGGATTCTGAGACCCAGTACTTC.

The chain links TRBV6-5 to TRBJ1-1; D is perhaps TRBD1 (6 bases). CDR1 and CDR2 from the germline V gene are MNHEY and SVGAGI. The CDR3 sequence is 14 residues long. Trimming cost V 0 bases and J 7 bases, with 12 bases left between them. The CDR3 protein is CASSYSNLDSEAFF. The CDR3 nucleotides are TGTGCCAGCAGTTACTCGAATTTGGACAGTGAAGCTTTCTTT.

The chain combines TRBV5-1 with TRBJ2-2; 10 positions agree with TRBD1. With 2 bases clipped from V and 4 bases from J, the junction kept 5 bases outside the gene matches. Germline CDR1 reads SGHRS; CDR2 reads YFSETQ. The CDR3 length is 16 residues. CDR3 coding DNA: TGCGCCAGCAGCTTCGGGGACAGGGGAGGCACCGGGGAGCTGTTTTTT. Translation gives CASSFGDRGGTGELFF. The variable domain in full, with the rest retrieved from reference TRBV5-1 and TRBJ2-2, is KAGVTQTPRYLIKTRGQQVTLSCSPISGHRSVSWYQQTPGQGLQFLFEYFSETQRNKGNFPGRFSGRQFSNSRSEMNVSTLELGDSALYLCASSFGDRGGTGELFFGEGSRLTVL.

Comments on this clone: Distinct nucleotide sequences in the sample also encode this CDR3. The V gene is TRBV11-3, the J gene TRBJ2-3; unclear D gene. This CDR3 comprises 13 residues. V was clipped by 0 bases and J by 3 bases, with 4 bases between them. Per the germline V gene, CDR1 is SGHNT and CDR2 is YENEEA. The CDR3 sequence is CASSLDLTDTQYF. The CDR3 DNA is TGTGCCAGCAGCTTAGATCTGACAGATACGCAGTATTTT.

This rearrangement joins TRBV5-1 to TRBJ2-5, with 11 bases matching TRBD2. CDR3 size: 16 residues. From germline, CDR1 is SGHRS and CDR2 YFSETQ. V lost 3 bases to trimming and J lost 3 bases; unmatched junction nucleotides: 7. The DNA for the CDR3 is TGCGCCAGCAGCTACCTAGCGGGGGGACCCGAAGAGACCCAGTACTTC. Residues: CASSYLAGGPEETQYF.

The chain carries TRBV4-2 and TRBJ2-7; no reliable D call. The germline CDR1 and CDR2 sequences are LGHNA and YNFKEQ. The CDR3 is made up of 15 amino acids. Trimming took off 4 bases at V and 0 bases at J, with 13 bases between the two ends. CDR3 loop: CASSRRRPSSYEQYF. The DNA for the CDR3 is TGTGCCAGCAGCCGACGGAGACCTAGCTCCTACGAGCAGTACTTC.

This clone was observed once. The chain carries TRBV18 and TRBJ1-1; D not certain. V lost 6 bases to trimming and J lost 3 bases, with 17 bases between them. From germline, CDR1 is KGHSH and CDR2 LQKENI. This CDR3 has 15 residues. The CDR3 region has the DNA TGTGCCAGCTCTCCCTCCGGAGGGTTTTACACTGAAGCTTTCTTT. Residues: CASSPSGGFYTEAFF.

This clone appeared a single time. J is TRBJ1-5 and V is TRBV29-1; maybe TRBD1 (6 bases). Germline V gene lookup returns CDR1 SQVTM and CDR2 ANQGSEA. The V end lost 2 bases, the J end lost 2 bases, and 10 bases lay between the germline ends. CDR3 length: 14 residues. CDR3 amino acids: CSVEIPGGNQPQHF. The CDR3 DNA reads TGCAGCGTTGAAATACCAGGGGGCAATCAGCCCCAGCATTTT.

The V call is TRBV6-6, the J call TRBJ1-1, with TRBD1 as a possible D gene (6 bases). Per germline, CDR1 MNHNY and CDR2 SVGAGI (reference sequence). The CDR3 is 15 amino acids. V was pared by 1 base and J by 1 base, with 10 bases between. In DNA form, the CDR3 reads TGTGCCAGCAGTTACTACCTGGGGGCGAACACTGAAGCTTTCTTT. Protein sequence: CASSYYLGANTEAFF.

This chain joins TRBV5-5 and TRBJ2-6; D might be TRBD1 (8 bases). This CDR3 comprises 19 residues. V lost 6 bases and J 3 bases, leaving 25 bases between the germline ends. CDR1 is SGHKS, CDR2 YYEKEE, per germline (reference sequence). CDR3 protein: CASKQLPGQGGFGANVLTF. CDR3 nucleotide sequence: TGTGCCAGCAAACAACTCCCCGGACAGGGAGGGTTTGGGGCCAACGTCCTGACTTTC.

This chain joins TRBV10-1 and TRBJ1-2; no definite D call. Germline loops: CDR1 WNHNN, CDR2 SYGVQD (reference sequence). Trimming removed 10 bases from V and 5 bases from J, with 17 bases in between. This CDR3 has 13 amino acids. The CDR3 loop is CATFPGRRYGYTF. The CDR3 DNA reads as TGCGCCACCTTTCCCGGAAGGAGGTATGGCTACACCTTC.

The chain is built from TRBV14 and TRBJ2-2; D unclear. The V and J ends lost 1 base and 5 bases respectively, with 5 bases between them. Germline V gene lookup returns CDR1 SGHDN and CDR2 FVKESK. The CDR3 sequence is 13 residues long. The CDR3 sequence is CASSQVQTGELFF. The CDR3 DNA is TGTGCCAGCAGCCAAGTGCAGACCGGGGAGCTGTTTTTT.